This T cell receptor (beta chain) was observed in a study of T cells after yellow fever vaccination. Study-level findings and limits: Though it reached lower strength, the secondary response hit its peak faster, day 5 versus 15.

Researchers made TCR cDNA using 5'RACE template switching, and this step added a universal primer site and UMIs. TCRdb called the 5' RACE reads again in MiXCR, with one record for every CDR3 protein. There are 200,000 to 300,000 distinct CDR3 sequences in the sample; roughly 13% occur only once, and approximately 0.49% lies in the top ten. This clonotype was picked up a small number of times. The target antigen is unknown. Trimming cost V 6 bases and J 0 bases, with 8 bases left between them. Germline V gene sequence: CDR1 SGHTA, CDR2 FQGNSA. The CDR3 covers 14 residues. This chain joins TRBV7-2 and TRBJ1-4, with D hard to call. The sample was CD4+ T cells sorted from PBMCs, taken 45 days after the yellow fever booster vaccination. The TCR originated in a man aged 30-40 years who received the YFV17D yellow fever vaccine. This CDR3 reads CASRRGATNEKLFF. The DNA of the CDR3 is TGTGCCAGCAGGCGGGGTGCAACTAATGAAAAACTGTTTTTT.